The TCR beta chain described here comes from a study of cytomegalovirus exposure and HLA in healthy donors. Study background: The early release's HLA-typed donors yielded 70 million to 85 million unique TCRs.

Comments on this clone: Its antigen is not known.

Overall study results and limits: The study had only CMV serostatus as immune exposure information. TCR beta V segments were, for the most part, productive about 90% or about 30% of the time in an earlier analysis. Association of a missense DCLRE1C variant with TCR beta V- and J-gene trimming was reported in a later analysis.

PCR involved 60 Vbeta and 13 Jbeta primers. Assay: immunoSEQ multiplex PCR; the TCRdb copy retains only in-frame clones and omits some. Of approximately 130,000 clones detected, 75% appear once; the ten largest clones hold 3.1%. This CDR3 comprises 14 residues. Germline-derived CDR1 and CDR2 are MGHRA and YSYEKL. Deletions cut 2 bases from V and 5 bases from J, with 12 bases between. Input material: PBMCs. This receptor was taken from a man aged 30-40 years in good health and CMV-seronegative. The chain carries TRBV4-1 and TRBJ1-1, with D possibly matching TRBD1 (6 bases). The CDR3, as DNA: TGCGCCAGCAGCCAAAAAACAGGGAGAACTGAAGCTTTCTTT. This codes for CASSQKTGRTEAFF.